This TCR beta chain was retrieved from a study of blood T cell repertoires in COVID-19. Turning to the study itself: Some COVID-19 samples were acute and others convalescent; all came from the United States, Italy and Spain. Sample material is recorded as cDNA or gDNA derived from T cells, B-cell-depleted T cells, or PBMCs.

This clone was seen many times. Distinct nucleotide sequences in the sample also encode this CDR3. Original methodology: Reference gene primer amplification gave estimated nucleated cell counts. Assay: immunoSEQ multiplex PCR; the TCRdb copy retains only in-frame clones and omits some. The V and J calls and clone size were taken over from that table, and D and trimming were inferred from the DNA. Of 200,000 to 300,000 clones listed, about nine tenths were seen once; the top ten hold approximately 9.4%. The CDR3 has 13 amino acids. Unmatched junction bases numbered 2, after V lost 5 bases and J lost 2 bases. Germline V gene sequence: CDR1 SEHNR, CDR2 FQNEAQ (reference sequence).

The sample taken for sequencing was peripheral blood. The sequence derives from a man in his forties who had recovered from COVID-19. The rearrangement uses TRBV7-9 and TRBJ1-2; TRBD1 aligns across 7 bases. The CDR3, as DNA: TGTGCCAGCAGCCGACAGGGAAACTATGGCTACACCTTC. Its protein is CASSRQGNYGYTF.